These 26 T cell receptor beta chains were all obtained from the same sample, sequenced in a study of tissue T cells after allogeneic stem cell transplantation. Method: immunoSEQ multiplex PCR; TCRdb's copy keeps in-frame clones and lacks some. The repertoire holds 6,000 to 9,500 clones, with around 80% as singletons. This sample comprised skin, obtained at autopsy. All receptors come from a male patient at least 60 years old with steroid-refractory graft-versus-host disease after an allogeneic stem cell transplant. A share of the T cells may be of graft donor origin.

This clone turned up a few times. The chain combines TRBV19 with TRBJ1-5; the match to TRBD1 covers 10 bases. The CDR3 length is 13 residues. After removal of 5 bases from V and 7 bases from J, the junction contained 2 bases not matched to a gene. The V gene's germline CDR1 is LNHDA and CDR2 SQIVND (reference sequence). The CDR3 reads CASSGQGGQPQHF. DNA of the CDR3: TGTGCCAGTAGTGGACAGGGGGGACAGCCCCAGCATTTT. Full variable domain (remainder filled in from reference TRBV19 and TRBJ1-5): DGGITQSPKYLFRKEGQNVTLSCEQNLNHDAMYWYRQDPGQGLRLIYYSQIVNDFQKGDIAEGYSVSREKKESFPLTVTSAQKNPTAFYLCASSGQGGQPQHFGDGTRLSIL.

The V call is TRBV30, the J call TRBJ1-1; D gene uncertain. Germline assignment: CDR1 GTSNPN and CDR2 SVGIG (reference sequence). The CDR3 has 13 residues. Deletions cut 4 bases from V and 6 bases from J, with 15 bases between. Here the CDR3 DNA reads TGTGCCTGGAATTTACGGTCATCCGCTGAAGCTTTCTTT. This codes for CAWNLRSSAEAFF.

V usage is TRBV7-9 and J usage is TRBJ2-7; possible D gene TRBD1, 6 bases. Germline V gives CDR1 SEHNR, CDR2 FQNEAQ (reference sequence). This CDR3 is built from 18 residues. Between the trimmed V and J ends, which lost 1 base and 1 base, there was a span of 20 bases. In DNA, the CDR3 is TGTGCCAGCAGCTTAGATACCTTCTACAGGGTCCCTTCCTACGAGCAGTACTTC. Its translation is CASSLDTFYRVPSYEQYF.

This chain joins TRBV13 and TRBJ2-3; no definite D call. Germline V gives CDR1 PRHDT, CDR2 FYEKMQ (reference sequence). CDR3 size: 15 residues. V gave up 0 bases and J gave up 5 bases, with 12 bases separating them. CDR3 amino acids: CASSLGGEGKDTQYF. The CDR3 nucleotides read TGTGCCAGCAGCTTAGGAGGAGAAGGGAAAGATACGCAGTATTTT.

This chain connects TRBV7-8 to TRBJ1-1; TRBD1 matches 8 bases. The CDR3 contains 15 residues. Germline CDR1 and CDR2: SGHVS and FQNEAQ. The trim removed 2 bases at V and 1 base at J, leaving 3 bases unmatched. The CDR3, as DNA: TGTGCCAGCAGCTTATGGGACAGGCCGAACACTGAAGCTTTCTTT. Amino acids: CASSLWDRPNTEAFF. Filled out from reference TRBV7-8 and TRBJ1-1, the complete variable domain reads GAGVSQSPRYKVAKRGQDVALRCDPISGHVSLFWYQQALGQGPEFLTYFQNEAQLDKSGLPSDRFFAERPEGSVSTLKIQRTQQEDSAVYLCASSLWDRPNTEAFFGQGTRLTVV.

This chain links TRBV4-2 with TRBJ1-5; D uncertain. CDR1 is LGHNA, CDR2 YNFKEQ, per germline. CDR3 size: 16 residues. With 0 bases removed from V and 1 base from J, the gap between germline ends came to 10 bases. Written as DNA, the CDR3 is TGTGCCAGCAGCCAAGATCCACAGACCAGCAATCAGCCCCAGCATTTT. Translation gives CASSQDPQTSNQPQHF.

The CDR3 DNA sequence: TGCAGCGCCACGCCTGTCGCGGGACAGGGGAACACCGGGGAGCTGTTTTTT. This sequence encodes CSATPVAGQGNTGELFF. This chain joins TRBV29-1 and TRBJ2-2; 9 bases align to TRBD1. The CDR3 loop spans 17 amino acids. CDR1 is SQVTM, CDR2 ANQGSEA, per germline. With V trimmed by 7 bases and J by 1 base, 13 bases remained unmatched.

This chain joins TRBV12-3 or TRBV12-4 and TRBJ2-7, with a tentative D call TRBD2 (6 bases). V lost 4 bases and J lost 2, with 9 bases in between. CDR3 size: 13 residues. The DNA of the CDR3 is TGTGCCAGCAGTTGGAGGGGAGCCTACGAGCAGTACTTC. It codes for CASSWRGAYEQYF.

The chain uses TRBV2 and TRBJ2-1; the D is unclear. CDR3 length equals 15 residues. Germline CDR1 is SNHLY and CDR2 is FYNNEI. The V and J ends lost 6 bases and 3 bases respectively, with 15 bases between them. CDR3 sequence (DNA): TGTGCCAGCAGCCCTTTCGGTTATAGCTACAATGAGCAGTTCTTC. Protein sequence: CASSPFGYSYNEQFF. Using reference TRBV2 and TRBJ2-1 for the parts outside the CDR3, the full variable domain is EPEVTQTPSHQVTQMGQEVILRCVPISNHLYFYWYRQILGQKVEFLVSFYNNEISEKSEIFDDQFSVERPDGSNFTLKIRSTKLEDSAMYFCASSPFGYSYNEQFFGPGTRLTVL.

This chain connects TRBV28 to TRBJ2-3; possibly TRBD2 for D (7 bases). CDR3 length: 16 residues. Trimming shortened V by 4 bases and J by 6 bases, and 20 bases separated the two germline ends. The V gene's germline CDR1 is MDHEN and CDR2 SYDVKM. CDR3: CASSSPPGRGPDTQYF. The CDR3 bases are TGTGCCAGCAGTTCCCCCCCAGGGCGGGGGCCGGATACGCAGTATTTT. The whole variable domain, filled in from reference TRBV28 and TRBJ2-3, reads DVKVTQSSRYLVKRTGEKVFLECVQDMDHENMFWYRQDPGLGLRLIYFSYDVKMKEKGDIPEGYSVSREKKERFSLILESASTNQTSMYLCASSSPPGRGPDTQYFGPGTRLTVL.

The chain joins TRBV11-3 to TRBJ2-2, with 8 bases fitting TRBD1. Germline V CDR1 and CDR2: SGHNT, YENEEA. CDR3 length: 15 residues. Trimming cost V 4 bases and J 3 bases; bases outside gene matches: 4. The CDR3 loop reads CASSSQGADTGELFF. The CDR3, as DNA: TGTGCCAGCAGCTCCCAGGGGGCTGACACCGGGGAGCTGTTTTTT.

This clone turned up a few times. CDR3 in DNA: TGTGCCAGCAGCATAGACCAGGGAGGTCAGCCCCAGCATTTT. Its protein is CASSIDQGGQPQHF. The V call is TRBV7-9, the J call TRBJ1-5; tentatively, D is TRBD1 (5 bases). The V gene lost 5 bases and the J gene lost 6 bases, with 14 bases spanning the gap. The length of the CDR3 is 14 residues. The germline V gene has CDR1 SEHNR and CDR2 FQNEAQ (reference sequence).

This clone is large by share. The J gene is TRBJ1-2, the V gene TRBV7-9; D ambiguous. The CDR3 is 12 amino acids. Between the trimmed V and J ends, which lost 5 bases and 4 bases, there was a span of 8 bases. The germline V gene encodes CDR1 SEHNR and CDR2 FQNEAQ (reference sequence). Here the CDR3 reads CASSPAVYGYTF. In DNA, the CDR3 is TGTGCCAGCAGCCCCGCTGTCTATGGCTACACCTTC.

CDR3 amino acids: CAINSGPSYEQYF. The CDR3 bases are TGTGCCATCAACTCCGGGCCTTCCTACGAGCAGTACTTC. The V call is TRBV10-3, the J call TRBJ2-7; D remains unclear. Germline V gene sequence: CDR1 ENHRY, CDR2 SYGVKD. V lost 7 bases, J lost 1 base, and 11 bases lay in between. The CDR3 contains 13 residues.

The chain joins TRBV7-9 to TRBJ2-7; D gene ambiguous. Germline CDR1 SEHNR, CDR2 FQNEAQ (reference sequence). The CDR3 spans 11 residues. The CDR3: CAEGSADEQYF. CDR3 bases: TGTGCTGAAGGATCCGCTGACGAGCAGTACTTC.

The chain has TRBV24-1 and TRBJ2-3, with D perhaps matching TRBD2 (5 bases). The V gene's germline CDR1 is KGHDR and CDR2 SFDVKD. The CDR3 is made up of 15 amino acids. Trimming removed 3 bases at V and 2 bases at J, with 11 bases between. CDR3 coding DNA: TGTGCCACCAGTGATGCGACTACTTTCACAGATACGCAGTATTTT. Translated, it gives CATSDATTFTDTQYF.

This rearrangement joins TRBV6-1 to TRBJ1-2; 7 nucleotides match TRBD1. CDR1 is MNHNS and CDR2 is SASEGT in the germline V gene. V was clipped by 1 base and J by 8 bases; unmatched bases: 10. The CDR3 length is 15 residues. In nucleotides, the CDR3 is TGTGCCAGCAGTGAAGAGGGTTCCAGCAGGGGGGGCTACACCTTC. Protein: CASSEEGSSRGGYTF.

This clone has more than one count but fewer than ten. This rearrangement joins TRBV6-1 to TRBJ2-5; D is perhaps TRBD1 or TRBD2 (5 bases each). Germline CDR1 MNHNS, CDR2 SASEGT. The CDR3 sequence is 14 residues long. V lost 1 base to trimming and J lost 4 bases, with 10 bases between them. The chain's CDR3 is CASSEGGLSETQYF. In DNA form, the CDR3 reads TGTGCCAGCAGTGAAGGGGGGTTGTCAGAGACCCAGTACTTC.

CDR3 nucleotides: TGTGCCAGCAGCCATGACCCTCCTAGCGCGGCTAGCACAGATACGCAGTATTTT. Translated: CASSHDPPSAASTDTQYF. V and J are TRBV3-1 (or the pseudogene TRBV3-2) and TRBJ2-3; D possibly corresponds to TRBD2 (6 bases). Between the trimmed V and J ends, which lost 3 bases and 0 bases, there was a span of 19 bases. Germline V gives CDR1 LGHDT, CDR2 YNNKEL (reference sequence). The CDR3 sequence is 18 residues long.

The chain combines TRBV13 with TRBJ1-3; tentatively, D is TRBD1 (5 bases). V lost 5 bases, J lost 8 bases, and 25 bases lay in between. Per the germline V gene, CDR1 is PRHDT and CDR2 is FYEKMQ (reference sequence). The CDR3 runs to 17 residues. The CDR3 nucleotides read TGTGCCAGCAGCCTGAGGGGACTGTTTTCAGAAGTCGACACCATATATTTT. It specifies CASSLRGLFSEVDTIYF.

V and J are TRBV18 and TRBJ1-3, with D possibly TRBD1 on 5 matching bases. The CDR3 is 16 residues long. V lost 3 bases, J lost 7 bases, and 19 bases lay in between. The V gene's germline CDR1 is KGHSH and CDR2 LQKENI. In DNA, the CDR3 is TGTGCCAGCTCACCCGATGGGACTTCATACGGGAACACCATATATTTT. Encoded protein: CASSPDGTSYGNTIYF.

This chain joins TRBV4-1 and TRBJ1-1; D not resolved. Germline V gives CDR1 MGHRA, CDR2 YSYEKL. There are 13 residues in the CDR3. With 1 base removed from V and 6 bases from J, the gap between germline ends came to 9 bases. As DNA, the CDR3 is TGCGCCAGCAGCCAAGTTTCCCGCCCTGAAGCTTTCTTT. The encoded protein is CASSQVSRPEAFF.

J is TRBJ1-3 and V is TRBV30, with D possibly being TRBD1 (5 bases). The germline gives CDR1 GTSNPN, CDR2 SVGIG (reference sequence). Between the trimmed V and J ends, which lost 0 bases and 1 base, there was a span of 16 bases. The CDR3 covers 17 residues. The CDR3 bases are TGTGCCTGGAGTGTAAACAGGCTGGCCTTATCTGGAAACACCATATATTTT. It translates to CAWSVNRLALSGNTIYF.

This chain connects TRBV5-6 to TRBJ1-1; no definite D call. The V end lost 5 bases, the J end lost 0 bases, and 5 bases lay between the germline ends. Germline V gene lookup returns CDR1 SGHDT and CDR2 YYEEEE. The CDR3 has 12 residues. The DNA for the CDR3 is TGTGCCAGCAGAATGATGAACACTGAAGCTTTCTTT. Translating gives CASRMMNTEAFF. The variable domain in full, completed from reference TRBV5-6 and TRBJ1-1, reads DAGVTQSPTHLIKTRGQQVTLRCSPKSGHDTVSWYQQALGQGPQFIFQYYEEEERQRGNFPDRFSGHQFPNYSSELNVNALLLGDSALYLCASRMMNTEAFFGQGTRLTVV.

V is TRBV5-6 and J is TRBJ2-2; D call uncertain. V dropped 0 bases and J dropped 3 bases, with 12 bases sitting between them. Germline-derived CDR1 and CDR2 are SGHDT and YYEEEE. This CDR3 spans 16 amino acids. The CDR3: CASSLAKELYTGELFF. The CDR3 region has the DNA TGTGCCAGCAGCTTGGCCAAGGAACTCTACACCGGGGAGCTGTTTTTT.

In this sample, this clone turned up once. The CDR3 nucleotides read TGTGCCAGCAGCCCCTTTGGACAGGGGGCGTTCTATGGCTACACCTTC. Translated: CASSPFGQGAFYGYTF. V and J are TRBV7-6 and TRBJ1-2; 11 bases agree with TRBD1. V trimming: 5 bases; J trimming: 4 bases; junction bases outside the gene matches: 9. The CDR3 length is 16 residues. Germline CDR1 SGHVS, CDR2 FNYEAQ.